This passage covers 22 T cell receptor beta chains from one sample sequenced in a study of regulatory T cells in long-lasting Graves disease. To make TCR beta libraries, researchers used iRepertoire HTBI primers and Arm-PCR of CDR3 regions. A single record per CDR3 protein comes from TCRdb applying MiXCR to the multiplex PCR reads. The sample consists of 510,000 or so distinct CDR3 sequences, around 12% of them appearing once. Time point here: newly diagnosed GD, antithyroid drugs for less than 3 months. From RNA extracted from PBMCs, the TCR library was made. The sample also formed part of further work on T cells in Graves' hyperthyroidism and ophthalmopathy.

This specimen consisted of peripheral blood mononuclear cells (PBMCs), obtained at new diagnosis, from a patient treated with antithyroid drugs. The receptors here all came from a woman in her twenties or thirties with Graves disease.

In its sample, this clonotype was seen a few times. The V gene is TRBV14, the J gene TRBJ2-7; D call uncertain. Trimming removed 1 base from V and 8 bases from J, with 12 bases in between. Germline V gene sequence: CDR1 SGHDN, CDR2 FVKESK. The length of the CDR3 is 13 residues. CDR3 amino acids: CASSQGTGLQQYF. The CDR3 DNA sequence: TGTGCCAGCAGCCAAGGCACCGGCCTCCAGCAGTACTTC.

The chain recombines TRBV30 with TRBJ2-3; 10 nucleotides match TRBD2. J lost 0 bases, V lost 3 bases, and 9 bases had no gene match. CDR3 length: 17 amino acids. CDR1 is GTSNPN and CDR2 is SVGIG in the germline V gene (reference sequence). CDR3 DNA sequence: TGTGCCTGGAGGATATTTACTAGCGGGGCTAGCACAGATACGCAGTATTTT. Encoded protein: CAWRIFTSGASTDTQYF.

A word on this clonotype: A much more abundant neighbour one base away suggests this may be a read error. V is TRBV2 and J is TRBJ2-1; 7 nucleotides line up with TRBD1. This CDR3 spans 14 amino acids. Germline loops: CDR1 SNHLY, CDR2 FYNNEI. Written as DNA, the CDR3 is TGTGCCGGCAGTCCTCGGAGACAGGGAAATGAGCAGTTCTTC. Its protein product is CAGSPRRQGNEQFF.

This clonotype was seen a few times. The gene calls are TRBV27 and TRBJ2-7; D unresolved. This CDR3 is 9 amino acids long. Germline values: CDR1 MNHEY, CDR2 SMNVEV (reference sequence). The CDR3 region is CASSFEPTV. The CDR3 coding sequence is TGTGCCAGCAGTTTTGAACCGACCGTC.

At least ten counts were recorded for this clonotype. The V call is TRBV11-2, the J call TRBJ2-2; D unresolved. Trimming left V 2 bases short and J 5 bases short, with 6 bases between. The germline gives CDR1 SGHAT, CDR2 FQNNGV. The CDR3 is 13 amino acids. In DNA, the CDR3 is TGTGCCAGCAGCTTATATTGGACCGGGGAGCTGTTTTTT. It encodes CASSLYWTGELFF.

This clonotype came up many times. The chain carries TRBV6-2 or TRBV6-3 and TRBJ1-1; 8 nucleotides line up with TRBD1. This CDR3 region has 13 residues. The V gene's germline CDR1 is MNHEY and CDR2 SVGEGT. With V trimmed by 6 bases and J by 5 bases, 5 bases remained unmatched. The chain's CDR3 is CASSRQGTTEAFF. The CDR3 DNA reads TGTGCCAGCAGCAGACAGGGGACAACTGAAGCTTTCTTT.

As regards this clonotype: Since a much larger clone is just one base distant, this may be a read error. The final CDR3 position lacks the conserved phenylalanine or tryptophan, pointing to a likely read error. This chain connects TRBV3-1 to TRBJ2-7; 9 bases map to TRBD2. The CDR3 totals 14 residues. V trimming: 7 bases; J trimming: 6 bases; junction bases outside the gene matches: 10. The germline V gene has CDR1 LGHDT and CDR2 YNNKEL (reference sequence). CDR3 amino acids: CASTSSGTSSEQYL. The CDR3 nucleotides are TGTGCCAGCACCTCATCCGGGACTAGCTCCGAGCAGTACCTC.

The table lists this clonotype with many counts. CDR3 coding DNA: TGTGCCATCAGTGATTCCCCGGGACAGCTCTATGGCTACACCTTC. Translation gives CAISDSPGQLYGYTF. The chain couples TRBV10-3 to TRBJ1-2; 7 positions match TRBD1. The CDR3 covers 15 residues. The trim removed 3 bases at V and 4 bases at J, leaving 8 bases unmatched. Germline V gives CDR1 ENHRY, CDR2 SYGVKD.

The rearrangement joins TRBV20-1 to TRBJ1-5; possibly TRBD1 for D (6 bases). V was pared by 6 bases and J by 2 bases, with 11 bases between. CDR1 and CDR2 (germline): DFQATT, SNEGSKA (reference sequence). CDR3 length: 13 amino acids. The CDR3 nucleotides are TGCAGTGCCTTTAGACAGGGCAATCAGCCCCAGCATTTT. It encodes CSAFRQGNQPQHF.

This clonotype showed up many times. This rearrangement joins TRBV11-2 to TRBJ2-1; D uncertain. CDR3 length: 13 residues. V was clipped by 1 base and J by 4 bases, with 5 bases between them. CDR1 and CDR2 (germline): SGHAT, FQNNGV. In nucleotides, the CDR3 is TGTGCCAGCAGCTTAGCACTTTACAATGAGCAGTTCTTC. This translates into CASSLALYNEQFF.

This clonotype occurred many times. The chain links TRBV2 to TRBJ2-7; 10 bases line up with TRBD2. Germline values: CDR1 SNHLY, CDR2 FYNNEI. The CDR3 is 14 residues long. V shed 6 bases, J shed 2 bases, and the junction held 4 bases outside the gene matches. CDR3 nucleotides: TGTGCCAGCAGGATAGCGGGAGGCCCCTACGAGCAGTACTTC. Its protein is CASRIAGGPYEQYF.

The V gene is TRBV5-1, the J gene TRBJ1-1; D possibly corresponds to TRBD1 (5 bases). This CDR3 region has 15 residues. The V gene's germline CDR1 is SGHRS and CDR2 YFSETQ. V dropped 0 bases and J dropped 5 bases, with 14 bases sitting between them. CDR3 bases: TGCGCCAGCAGCTTGGCCGTGGTGGGGGGAACTGAAGCTTTCTTT. Translating it yields CASSLAVVGGTEAFF.

CDR3 sequence: CASGGPVHTEAFF. The CDR3 region has the DNA TGTGCCAGCGGGGGGCCTGTTCACACTGAAGCTTTCTTT. This sequence joins TRBV25-1 and TRBJ1-1, with a tentative D call TRBD1 (6 bases). The germline V gene encodes CDR1 MGHDK and CDR2 SYGVNS. The CDR3 is made up of 13 amino acids. Trimming cost V 8 bases and J 3 bases, with 13 bases left between them.

In its sample, this clonotype was seen a few times. CDR3 in amino acids: CASNRVAGFVNEQFF. CDR3 nucleotides: TGTGCCAGCAATAGGGTCGCGGGATTTGTGAATGAGCAGTTCTTC. This rearrangement joins TRBV6-1 to TRBJ2-1; perhaps TRBD2 as D (6 bases). The CDR3 totals 15 residues. Looked up from germline, CDR1 is MNHNS and CDR2 is SASEGT. Trimming removed 7 bases from V and 7 bases from J, with 20 bases in between.

This clonotype was picked up many times. The V and J genes are TRBV30 and TRBJ1-1, with D unclear. The CDR3 has 16 residues. CDR1 and CDR2 from the germline V gene are GTSNPN and SVGIG (reference sequence). V lost 3 bases to trimming and J lost 10 bases, with 27 bases between them. Here the CDR3 DNA reads TGTGCCTGGAGGCGAACCGTCGGACTCCTGGGAAAAGGAGCTTTCTTT. Translated: CAWRRTVGLLGKGAFF.

This clonotype was picked up a small number of times. The J gene is TRBJ2-7, the V gene TRBV24-1, with D tentatively TRBD1 (5 bases). Trimming removed 4 bases at V and 3 bases at J, with 9 bases between. The CDR3 sequence is 13 residues long. Germline loops: CDR1 KGHDR, CDR2 SFDVKD. The CDR3 nucleotides read TGTGCCACCAGTGAATCACAGGACTACGAGCAGTACTTC. Residues: CATSESQDYEQYF.

The genes are TRBV4-1 and TRBJ1-1; D may be TRBD1 (6 bases). The V gene's germline CDR1 is MGHRA and CDR2 YSYEKL. The V end was cut by 1 base, the J end by 4 bases, with 10 bases between. CDR3 length: 14 amino acids. CDR3 loop: CASSQGNRATEAFF. The CDR3 DNA sequence: TGCGCCAGCAGCCAAGGGAACAGGGCCACTGAAGCTTTCTTT.

This chain uses TRBV12-3 or TRBV12-4 with TRBJ1-2; 7 bases are a match to TRBD1. The CDR3 is 14 amino acids. Trimming took 6 bases from V and 4 from J; bases not matched to a gene: 8. Written as DNA, the CDR3 is TGTGCCAGCAGCAATACGGGACAGTTCTATGGCTACACCTTC. As protein: CASSNTGQFYGYTF.

This clonotype was recorded many times. The chain combines TRBV6-5 with TRBJ1-1; D not certain. Deletions cut 2 bases from V and 5 bases from J, with 15 bases between. This CDR3 contains 15 residues. Germline V gene sequence: CDR1 MNHEY, CDR2 SVGAGI. The CDR3 here is CASSYTKGRGTEAFF. The CDR3 nucleotides read TGTGCCAGCAGTTACACGAAAGGGCGTGGAACTGAAGCTTTCTTT.

This clonotype was recorded many times. Written as DNA, the CDR3 is TGTGCCAGCACCCATTCGCGGGGGCCATCGGCCAATGAGCAGTTCTTC. As protein: CASTHSRGPSANEQFF. V and J are TRBV11-3 and TRBJ2-1; perhaps TRBD2 as D (7 bases). The CDR3 has 16 residues. The germline V gene has CDR1 SGHNT and CDR2 YENEEA. V gave up 7 bases and J gave up 6 bases, with 22 bases separating them.

This clonotype was observed many times. The chain recombines TRBV6-1 with TRBJ1-1, with a possible D match to TRBD1 (6 bases). Trimming took off 6 bases at V and 3 bases at J, with 11 bases between the two ends. Germline V gene sequence: CDR1 MNHNS, CDR2 SASEGT. This CDR3 region has 13 residues. The DNA for the CDR3 is TGTGCCAGCAGCAATCAGGGGTACACTGAAGCTTTCTTT. Amino acids: CASSNQGYTEAFF.

There are many counts of this clonotype. V is TRBV15 and J is TRBJ2-7; 9 bases align to TRBD1. This CDR3 is built from 16 residues. V shed 1 base and J 4 bases; nucleotides not matched to a gene: 8. Germline CDR1 reads LNHNV; CDR2 reads YYDKDF (reference sequence). For the CDR3, the DNA is TGTGCCACCAGCAGAGGGGGGACAGGGAGACGGTACGAGCAGTACTTC. Translated: CATSRGGTGRRYEQYF.